Following are 14 T cell receptor beta chains from one sample sequenced in a study of T cells after yellow fever vaccination (dated by TCRdb to the late 2010s). Read against the paper, the sample's treatment or condition label means: live attenuated yellow fever vaccine strain. Libraries were prepared through 5' RACE. TCRdb names Illumina HiSeq 2500 as the instrument used. TCRdb trimmed public reads at Q25 via fastp, called clones via MiXCR and kept in-frame beta chains. Rows merge per CDR3 protein into single entries with the most common DNA and genes. Within this sample are over 25,000 distinct CDR3 sequences, with 10% of them counted one time only. 12% of the sample is in the top ten clones. The material sequenced was PBMCs, either bulk or a sorted T-cell subset (CD4+, CD8+, memory, or dextramer-sorted; not recorded which), taken roughly 15 days after the first yellow fever vaccination. Receptor source: a man between 18 and 35 years old who received the YFV17D yellow fever vaccine.

This clonotype was counted many times. This sequence joins TRBV7-2 and TRBJ2-7; no clear D gene. Deletions cut 3 bases from V and 0 bases from J, with 6 bases between. Germline CDR1 SGHTA, CDR2 FQGNSA. The CDR3 is 13 residues long. Here the CDR3 DNA reads TGTGCCAGCAGCTTTCGAGACTCCTACGAGCAGTACTTC. Its translation is CASSFRDSYEQYF.

A remark on this clonotype: A single base separates this from a much larger clone, so it may be a read error. The chain is built from TRBV7-2 and TRBJ2-5; D gene unclear. There are 12 residues in the CDR3. CDR1 is SGHTA, CDR2 FQGNSA, per germline. The CDR3 reads CASILDRGTQYF. The CDR3 nucleotides read TGTGCCAGCATCTTAGATCGAGGGACCCAGTACTTC.

This clonotype showed up many times. The chain combines TRBV20-1 with TRBJ1-2; maybe TRBD1 (6 bases). Germline CDR1 DFQATT, CDR2 SNEGSKA (reference sequence). V lost 4 bases and J 8 bases, leaving 11 bases between the germline ends. The CDR3 runs 11 residues. Written as DNA, the CDR3 is TGCAGTGCTACAGGGGTGGGAGGCTACACCTTC. It specifies CSATGVGGYTF.

This clonotype was picked up many times. V is TRBV28 and J is TRBJ2-7; a possible D gene is TRBD2 (7 bases). Per germline, CDR1 MDHEN and CDR2 SYDVKM. Trimming removed 4 bases from V and 1 base from J, with 20 bases in between. The CDR3 is made up of 17 amino acids. The CDR3 loop reads CASSSRPGRGGSYEQYV. The CDR3 region has the DNA TGTGCCAGCAGTTCTCGCCCTGGGAGGGGGGGATCCTACGAGCAGTACGTC.

Points on this clonotype: A much larger clone lies one base from this, so it may be a read error. V usage is TRBV5-6 and J usage is TRBJ2-7; weak D call: TRBD1 (5 bases). The CDR3 covers 13 residues. The germline V and J ends were trimmed by 3 bases and 5 bases, with 12 bases remaining between them. CDR1 is SGHDT, CDR2 YYEEEE, per germline. The DNA of the CDR3 is TGTGCCAGCAGCTCTAATTGGGGCGACGAGCAGTACGTC. Protein product: CASSSNWGDEQYV.

This clonotype occurred many times. The chain uses TRBV19 and TRBJ2-5; 9 bases align to TRBD1. Germline values: CDR1 LNHDA, CDR2 SQIVND (reference sequence). With 4 bases clipped from V and 5 bases from J, the junction kept 5 bases outside the gene matches. The CDR3 contains 14 residues. The CDR3 DNA reads as TGTGCCAGTAGTACTCGGACAGGGGATGAGACCCAGTACTTC. Its translation: CASSTRTGDETQYF.

This clonotype has a count of ten or more. V and J are TRBV20-1 and TRBJ1-2, with D unresolved. Trimming shortened V by 7 bases and J by 7 bases, and 4 bases separated the two germline ends. This CDR3 is 8 amino acids long. Germline V gives CDR1 DFQATT, CDR2 SNEGSKA (reference sequence). CDR3: CSVGGYTF. DNA for the CDR3: TGCAGTGTGGGTGGCTACACCTTC.

At least ten counts were recorded for this clonotype. The chain couples TRBV2 to TRBJ2-3; TRBD2 matches 8 bases. After removal of 3 bases from V and 4 bases from J, the junction contained 3 bases not matched to a gene. The germline V gene has CDR1 SNHLY and CDR2 FYNNEI. This CDR3 contains 14 residues. In nucleotides, the CDR3 is TGTGCCAGCAGTGACCGGGGGGGGCCAGATACGCAGTATTTT. Its translation is CASSDRGGPDTQYF.

This clonotype appeared many times. The V call is TRBV4-2, the J call TRBJ1-6; the D is unclear. This CDR3 spans 16 amino acids. V lost 0 bases, J lost 0 bases, and 6 bases lay in between. CDR1 is LGHNA, CDR2 YNFKEQ, per germline. The CDR3 DNA follows: TGTGCCAGCAGCCAAGAAACAGACTCCTATAATTCACCCCTCCACTTT. Amino acid sequence: CASSQETDSYNSPLHF.

There are many counts of this clonotype. The chain combines TRBV21-1 with TRBJ2-1. TRBV21-1 represents a pseudogene. The CDR3 length is 17 residues. The CDR3 bases are TGTGCCAGCAGCAAAGTGTGGGAAAGTTGCTCCTACAATGAGCAGTTCTTC. Its protein product is CASSKVWESCSYNEQFF.

This clonotype was observed at least ten times. This chain connects TRBV4-1 to TRBJ1-2; 7 bases match TRBD1. From germline, CDR1 is MGHRA and CDR2 YSYEKL. The junction had 11 bases not matched to a gene; V was cut back by 7 bases and J by 3 bases. There are 15 residues in the CDR3. DNA for the CDR3: TGCGCCAGCACCCTACTCACCACAGGGGACTATGGCTACACCTTC. Translation gives CASTLLTTGDYGYTF.

The sample holds one count of this clonotype. A much larger clone lies one base from this, so it may be a read error. The chain joins TRBV7-2 to TRBJ1-2, with D tentatively TRBD1 (5 bases). The CDR3 covers 13 residues. Germline V gene data show CDR1 as SGHTA and CDR2 as FQGNSA. The V gene lost 3 bases and the J gene lost 6 bases, with 11 bases spanning the gap. The chain's CDR3 is CASSFGAGNGYTF. The CDR3 region has the DNA TGTGCCAGCAGCTTTGGGGCAGGCAATGGCTACACCTTC. The full variable domain, rest sourced from reference TRBV7-2 and TRBJ1-2, is GAGVSQSPSNKVTEKGKDVELRCDPISGHTALYWYRQSLGQGLEFLIYFQGNSAPDKSGLPSDRFSAERTGGSVSTLTIQRTQQEDSAVYLCASSFGAGNGYTFGSGTRLTVV.

This clonotype has at least ten counts. The chain carries TRBV29-1 and TRBJ2-7; D perhaps matches TRBD2 (6 bases). The CDR3 runs to 12 residues. V lost 6 bases, J lost 6 bases, and 15 bases lay in between. The germline gives CDR1 SQVTM, CDR2 ANQGSEA. CDR3 loop: CSVVVGGFEQYF. In DNA form, the CDR3 reads TGCAGCGTCGTCGTCGGGGGATTCGAGCAGTACTTC.

This clonotype has at least ten counts. The chain uses TRBV20-1 and TRBJ2-3; possibly TRBD2 for D (6 bases). Trimming removed 1 base at V and 5 bases at J, with 19 bases between. This CDR3 has 16 residues. The V gene's germline CDR1 is DFQATT and CDR2 SNEGSKA (reference sequence). The DNA of the CDR3 is TGCAGTGCTAGAGGGGTCGGGGGAGAAGGTTTAGATACGCAGTATTTT. This gives the protein CSARGVGGEGLDTQYF.